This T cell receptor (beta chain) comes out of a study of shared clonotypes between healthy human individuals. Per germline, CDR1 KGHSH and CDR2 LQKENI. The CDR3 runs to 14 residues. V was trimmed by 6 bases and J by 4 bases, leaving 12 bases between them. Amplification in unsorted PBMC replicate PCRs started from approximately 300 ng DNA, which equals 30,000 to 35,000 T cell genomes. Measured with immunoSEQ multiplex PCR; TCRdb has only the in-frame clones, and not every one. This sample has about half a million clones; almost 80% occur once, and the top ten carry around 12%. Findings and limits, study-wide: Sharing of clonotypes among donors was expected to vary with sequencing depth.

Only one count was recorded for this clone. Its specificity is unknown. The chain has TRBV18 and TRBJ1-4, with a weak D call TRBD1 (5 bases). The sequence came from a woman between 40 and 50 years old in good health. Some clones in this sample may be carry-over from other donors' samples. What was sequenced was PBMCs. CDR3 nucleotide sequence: TGTGCCAGCTCCAGCGGGACCGTTAATGAAAAACTGTTTTTT. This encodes CASSSGTVNEKLFF.